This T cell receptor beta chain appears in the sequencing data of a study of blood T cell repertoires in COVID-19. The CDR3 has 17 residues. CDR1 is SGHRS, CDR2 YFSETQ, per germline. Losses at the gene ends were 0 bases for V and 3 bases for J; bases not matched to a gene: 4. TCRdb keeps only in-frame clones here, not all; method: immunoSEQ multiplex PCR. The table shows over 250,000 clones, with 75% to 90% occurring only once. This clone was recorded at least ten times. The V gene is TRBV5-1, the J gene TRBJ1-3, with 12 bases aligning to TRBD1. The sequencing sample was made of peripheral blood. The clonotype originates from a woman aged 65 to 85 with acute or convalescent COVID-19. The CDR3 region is CASSLGGQGAHGNTIYF. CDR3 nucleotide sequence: TGCGCCAGCAGCTTGGGGGGACAGGGGGCGCATGGAAACACCATATATTTT.